This TCR beta chain emerged from a study of CD8 T cells in Susac syndrome. Whole-study findings and limits: The CD4+ T cell repertoires of Susac syndrome were found to show no clonal expansion.

The CDR3 is 18 amino acids. Losses at the gene ends were 0 bases for V and 2 bases for J; bases not matched to a gene: 11. The V gene's germline CDR1 is MGHRA and CDR2 YSYEKL. It was with random hexamers that roughly 0.45 to 1 ug RNA was reverse transcribed. MiXCR, run by TCRdb on the immunoSEQ multiplex PCR reads, gives a single entry per CDR3 protein. This repertoire shows about 94,000 distinct CDR3 sequences, just under 95% found once; its top ten account for about 0.3%. To note about this clonotype: Antigen specificity is unknown.

Sequencing targeted TCR beta in blood CD8+ and CD4+ T cells. Sequenced: CD4+ T cells from PBMCs. This sequence joins TRBV4-1 and TRBJ2-3, with TRBD2 matching over 7 bases. This clonotype was obtained from a human donor with Susac syndrome. CDR3 in amino acids: CASSQDEASGDSTDTQYF. The DNA for the CDR3 is TGCGCCAGCAGCCAAGATGAAGCCAGCGGGGATTCCACAGATACGCAGTATTTT.